This T cell receptor beta chain was sequenced in a study of T cell clonotyping in hematopoietic cell transplantation. Sequencing was performed with immunoSEQ multiplex PCR; in TCRdb, only in-frame clones are kept and a portion is missing. Of roughly 48,000 clones listed, approximately 80% are singletons. Regarding time point: recipient sample about 28 days before transplant, after cytoreduction. Findings of the study overall: Graft donor and pretransplant recipient Inverse Simpson Index values predicted broader posttransplant TCR diversity. Few recipient clonotypes overlapped donors; over 95% were de novo at given depth. After transplant, recipient diversity fell while pathologically expanded clonotypes grew through day 180. Without cell sorting, CD4 versus CD8 contributions remain unresolved.

V was clipped by 8 bases and J by 1 base; unmatched bases: 7. From germline, CDR1 is MNHNS and CDR2 SASEGT. This CDR3 is 14 amino acids long. This clone showed up just once. The antigen is unknown. The sequence was obtained from a man in his sixties with myelodysplastic syndrome. Some clones in this sample may be carry-over from other donors' samples. Here the sequenced sample was peripheral blood mononuclear cells, taken before stem cell transplant. J is TRBJ1-2 and V is TRBV6-1; 7 bases fit TRBD1. CDR3 protein: CASLRDSLNYGYTF. The CDR3 bases are TGTGCCAGCCTCCGGGACAGCCTTAACTATGGCTACACCTTC.